The clone carrying this TCR beta chain has a count of ten or more. Its antigen is still unknown. This entry comes from a study of Graves' ophthalmopathy and Graves' hyperthyroidism. Study results and caveats: Using 13 signatures, a model distinguished ophthalmopathy from stable hyperthyroidism, reaching around 88% sensitivity and 81.08% specificity.

Trimming removed 4 bases from V and 4 bases from J, with 13 bases in between. The CDR3 is made up of 14 amino acids. Germline CDR1 reads SGHAT; CDR2 reads FQNNGV. For repertoire sequencing, the TCR beta CDR3 regions were amplified from RNA transcripts. HTBI primers were used in a first-round RT-PCR, which preceded a second-round multiplex PCR. Each CDR3 protein gets one entry after TCRdb re-called the multiplex PCR reads with MiXCR. The sample shows 1 million to 1.3 million distinct CDR3 sequences, less than 45% of them seen only once. This sequence was found in an adult man with Graves' hyperthyroidism. The chain employs TRBV11-2 and TRBJ1-2; TRBD1 is a possible D gene (5 bases). The source material was peripheral blood or thyroid tissue (not recorded which). The chain's CDR3 is CASSSNRGGYGYTF. As DNA, the CDR3 is TGTGCCAGCAGCTCGAATAGGGGCGGCTATGGCTACACCTTC.